These 24 T cell receptor beta chains share one sample of origin, sequenced in a study of CD8 T cells in ankylosing spondylitis (dated by TCRdb to 2016 to 2017). The library was prepared using 5' RACE. Sequencing was carried out with an Illumina HiSeq 2500. TCRdb reprocessed the public reads (quality trimming at Q25 with fastp, clone calling with MiXCR) and kept in-frame beta chains. Here each entry gathers all rows of one CDR3 protein and keeps the most common genes and DNA. The sample table shows some 120,000 distinct CDR3 sequences, and roughly 6.6% are seen once. The ten largest clones represent 9% to 15% of the sample. Sequencing was carried out using blood, either unsorted or a sorted T cell fraction (not recorded which). Every receptor here comes from a male donor with ankylosing spondylitis or in good health (not recorded which).

CDR3 DNA: TGCGCCAGCAGCGAGGACAGGGCTCGGGAGCAGTACTTC. Residues: CASSEDRAREQYF. The chain recombines TRBV5-1 with TRBJ2-7; TRBD1 matches 8 bases. V lost 4 bases to trimming and J lost 7 bases; unmatched junction nucleotides: 7. This CDR3 spans 13 amino acids. CDR1 and CDR2 (germline): SGHRS, YFSETQ.

There are many counts of this clonotype. The rearrangement joins TRBV5-1 to TRBJ2-4; 13 bases are shared with TRBD2. This CDR3 region has 18 residues. CDR1 and CDR2 from the germline V gene are SGHRS and YFSETQ. The J segment lost 3 bases and the V segment lost 3 bases, leaving 9 bases of the junction unmatched. The CDR3 bases are TGCGCCAGCAGCTCGGGACTAGCGGGATCAGTCGGCAAAAACATTCAGTACTTC. Translating gives CASSSGLAGSVGKNIQYF.

This clonotype was seen a few times. The chain uses TRBV3-1 and TRBJ2-2, with TRBD1 as a possible D gene (5 bases). There are 14 residues in the CDR3. Germline V lookup: CDR1 LGHDT, CDR2 YNNKEL (reference sequence). V shed 4 bases and J shed 6 bases, with 12 bases lying between them. CDR3 protein: CASSPPWGSGELFF. CDR3 bases: TGTGCCAGCAGCCCGCCATGGGGCTCCGGGGAGCTGTTTTTT.

The rearrangement uses TRBV9 and TRBJ1-1; 7 bases map to TRBD1. Germline V CDR1 and CDR2: SGDLS, YYNGEE. This CDR3 has 14 residues. The ends lost 4 bases at V and 0 bases at J; junction bases unmatched: 3. CDR3 sequence (DNA): TGTGCCAGCAGCATAACAGGGGTGAACACTGAAGCTTTCTTT. It codes for CASSITGVNTEAFF. Full variable domain (rest looked up from reference TRBV9 and TRBJ1-1): DSGVTQTPKHLITATGQRVTLRCSPRSGDLSVYWYQQSLDQGLQFLIQYYNGEERAKGNILERFSAQQFPDLHSELNLSSLELGDSALYFCASSITGVNTEAFFGQGTRLTVV.

This clonotype was counted at least ten times. The V and J genes are TRBV10-2 and TRBJ2-3; D gene uncertain. Germline V CDR1 and CDR2: WSHSY, SAAADI. V dropped 10 bases and J dropped 4 bases, with 12 bases sitting between them. This CDR3 is 12 amino acids long. Written as DNA, the CDR3 is TGCGCCACCTCGGTAGTGGCAGATACGCAGTATTTT. Translation gives CATSVVADTQYF.

Ten or more counts support this clonotype. The junction departs from the called germline gene at one end, perhaps through a read error. This chain connects TRBV28 to TRBJ2-1; D is possibly TRBD2 (6 bases). Germline CDR1 reads MDHEN; CDR2 reads SYDVKM. The CDR3 covers 17 residues. The CDR3 region has the DNA TGTGCCAGCAGTTCATTCCGACGGGGCCTGACTAGGGACGCCTCCCTCTTC. Translation gives CASSSFRRGLTRDASLF. Using reference TRBV28 and TRBJ2-1 for the parts outside the CDR3, the full variable domain is DVKVTQSSRYLVKRTGEKVFLECVQDMDHENMFWYRQDPGLGLRLIYFSYDVKMKEKGDIPEGYSVSREKKERFSLILESASTNQTSMYLCASSSFRRGLTRDASLFGPGTRLTVL.

The rearrangement uses TRBV15 and TRBJ2-3; 10 nucleotides line up with TRBD2. The CDR3 is made up of 18 amino acids. The trim removed 0 bases at V and 4 bases at J, leaving 10 bases unmatched. From germline, CDR1 is LNHNV and CDR2 YYDKDF (reference sequence). The CDR3 DNA is TGTGCCACCAGCAGAGAGTCGGCTAGCGGGAGCATCCCAGATACGCAGTATTTT. As protein: CATSRESASGSIPDTQYF.

This clonotype has just one count. A much larger clone lies one base from this, so it may be a read error. The rearrangement links TRBV11-1 to TRBJ2-2; no clear D gene. The V gene's germline CDR1 is SGHAT and CDR2 FQDESV (reference sequence). The CDR3 is made up of 14 amino acids. The CDR3 nucleotides are TGTGTCAGCAGCTGGTCTGGGGTCACCGGGGAGCTGTTTTTT. Its protein product is CVSSWSGVTGELFF.

This clonotype has a count of ten or more. The J gene is TRBJ2-4, the V gene TRBV5-1, with 10 bases lining up with TRBD1. The CDR3 runs to 15 residues. Per germline, CDR1 SGHRS and CDR2 YFSETQ. V was pared by 4 bases and J by 1 base, with 2 bases of the junction left unmatched. CDR3 loop: CASSAGQGAKNIQYF. The CDR3 DNA reads as TGCGCCAGCAGCGCGGGACAGGGGGCCAAAAACATTCAGTACTTC.

This clonotype has just a few counts. One base separates it from a far larger clone, so it is likely a read error. V and J are TRBV5-1 and TRBJ1-5; 8 nucleotides agree with TRBD1. CDR3 length: 14 residues. Per germline, CDR1 SGHRS and CDR2 YFSETQ. CDR3 residues: CASSFGTGNRPQHF. CDR3 sequence (DNA): TGCGCCAGCAGCTTCGGGACAGGTAATCGGCCCCAGCATTTT.

This clonotype was seen many times. V usage is TRBV5-1 and J usage is TRBJ2-6; unclear D gene. This CDR3 is 14 amino acids long. V dropped 4 bases and J dropped 0 bases, with 5 bases sitting between them. Germline V gene sequence: CDR1 SGHRS, CDR2 YFSETQ. The CDR3 reads CASSPLSGANVLTF. CDR3 nucleotides: TGCGCCAGCAGCCCCCTCTCTGGGGCCAACGTCCTGACTTTC.

This clonotype was recorded at least ten times. The chain links TRBV12-3 or TRBV12-4 to TRBJ2-3; no reliable D call. The CDR3 length is 13 residues. Trimming shortened V by 1 base and J by 4 bases, and 6 bases separated the two germline ends. The CDR3 DNA is TGTGCCAGCAGTTTAGGTCCCTCAGATACGCAGTATTTT. This codes for CASSLGPSDTQYF.

This clonotype was counted many times. The V gene is TRBV5-1, the J gene TRBJ2-1; maybe TRBD1 (6 bases). Germline lookup yields CDR1 SGHRS and CDR2 YFSETQ. Trimming removed 4 bases at V and 8 bases at J, with 19 bases between. This CDR3 contains 15 residues. The CDR3 sequence is CASSPGLTAGDEQFF. The DNA of the CDR3 is TGCGCCAGCAGCCCGGGTTTAACGGCAGGGGATGAGCAGTTCTTC. Looking up the rest from reference TRBV5-1 and TRBJ2-1 gives the full variable domain: KAGVTQTPRYLIKTRGQQVTLSCSPISGHRSVSWYQQTPGQGLQFLFEYFSETQRNKGNFPGRFSGRQFSNSRSEMNVSTLELGDSALYLCASSPGLTAGDEQFFGPGTRLTVL.

This clonotype came up many times. The V gene is TRBV20-1, the J gene TRBJ2-7, with D perhaps TRBD1 or TRBD2 (5 bases each). The CDR3 has 14 amino acids. Per germline, CDR1 DFQATT and CDR2 SNEGSKA (reference sequence). The V gene lost 6 bases and the J gene lost 0 bases, with 15 bases spanning the gap. As DNA, the CDR3 is TGCAGTGCAACCGGGACGTACTACTCCTACGAGCAGTACTTC. Residues: CSATGTYYSYEQYF.

This clonotype was counted many times. The V call is TRBV20-1, the J call TRBJ2-2; 8 bases fit TRBD2. The germline CDR1 and CDR2 sequences are DFQATT and SNEGSKA (reference sequence). V was pared by 5 bases and J by 7 bases, with 12 bases of the junction left unmatched. The CDR3 has 15 residues. CDR3 DNA sequence: TGCAGTGCTCGGGGGGGAACGTCGACGGTCGGGGAGCTGTTTTTT. Protein product: CSARGGTSTVGELFF.

This clonotype was counted a few times. The gene calls are TRBV10-2 and TRBJ2-1, with TRBD1 as a possible D gene (6 bases). This CDR3 spans 14 amino acids. V was cut by 2 bases and J by 4 bases, with 9 bases left in between. Germline loops: CDR1 WSHSY, CDR2 SAAADI. CDR3 sequence reads: CASSEPGQYNEQFF. CDR3 DNA: TGCGCCAGCAGTGAGCCAGGACAGTACAATGAGCAGTTCTTC.

This clonotype was found many times. The chain carries TRBV5-6 and TRBJ2-1, with TRBD1 matching over 8 bases. CDR3 length equals 14 residues. The germline gives CDR1 SGHDT, CDR2 YYEEEE. V was clipped by 4 bases and J by 15 bases; unmatched bases: 15. Written as DNA, the CDR3 is TGTGCCAGCAGCCCCTACCCCCACAGGGGGGTGACGTTCTTC. Translating it yields CASSPYPHRGVTFF.

This clonotype appeared many times. The rearrangement joins TRBV5-6 to TRBJ1-1; possibly TRBD1 for D (6 bases). From germline, CDR1 is SGHDT and CDR2 YYEEEE. Trimming took 2 bases from V and 11 from J, leaving 19 bases between them. The CDR3 runs 14 residues. CDR3 sequence (DNA): TGTGCCAGCAGCTTACATCCGGGGGGCAAGGAGGCTTTCTTT. Its protein product is CASSLHPGGKEAFF.

The chain recombines TRBV10-3 with TRBJ2-3, with 8 bases lining up with TRBD1. V shed 1 base, J shed 11 bases, and the junction held 5 bases outside the gene matches. There are 13 residues in the CDR3. CDR1 and CDR2 (germline): ENHRY, SYGVKD. CDR3: CAISELQGVEQYF. The CDR3 bases are TGTGCCATCAGTGAGTTACAGGGGGTCGAGCAGTATTTT.

Many counts were recorded for this clonotype. V usage is TRBV14 and J usage is TRBJ2-2, with 7 positions matching TRBD1. Per the germline V gene, CDR1 is SGHDN and CDR2 is FVKESK. CDR3 length: 14 residues. V dropped 4 bases and J dropped 6; count of bases not matched to a gene: 5. The CDR3 spells CASSPQQGPGELFF. The CDR3, as DNA: TGTGCCAGCAGCCCACAACAGGGGCCCGGGGAGCTGTTTTTT.

This clonotype was observed many times. This rearrangement joins TRBV3-1 to TRBJ1-2, with no clear D. This CDR3 region has 13 residues. The ends were cut back, 4 bases at V and 2 bases at J, with 8 bases in the middle. Germline CDR1 LGHDT, CDR2 YNNKEL (reference sequence). CDR3 in amino acids: CASSRVMNYGYTF. DNA for the CDR3: TGTGCCAGCAGCCGCGTCATGAACTATGGCTACACCTTC.

There are many counts of this clonotype. The chain links TRBV7-9 to TRBJ1-2; the match to TRBD1 covers 9 bases. The length of the CDR3 is 16 residues. Germline V gives CDR1 SEHNR, CDR2 FQNEAQ (reference sequence). V lost 5 bases and J lost 4; bases outside the gene matches: 11. This CDR3 reads CASSAGQGEPFYGYTF. CDR3 coding DNA: TGTGCCAGCAGCGCGGGACAGGGAGAACCGTTCTATGGCTACACCTTC.

This clonotype was seen a few times. The chain is built from TRBV20-1 and TRBJ1-6; possibly TRBD1 for D (5 bases). The germline gives CDR1 DFQATT, CDR2 SNEGSKA (reference sequence). The CDR3 is 16 amino acids. Trimming stripped 1 base from V and 4 bases from J, with 14 bases between. The CDR3 bases are TGCAGTGCTAGAGGGGGCCTCCCAATTTATAATTCACCCCTCCACTTT. Translation: CSARGGLPIYNSPLHF.

This clonotype was seen repeatedly, ten times or more. This chain connects TRBV3-1 to TRBJ1-1; the D is unclear. Trimming removed 3 bases from V and 3 bases from J, with 11 bases in between. The CDR3 has 14 amino acids. Per germline, CDR1 LGHDT and CDR2 YNNKEL (reference sequence). The CDR3 sequence is CASSQLLWDTEAFF. The CDR3 nucleotides are TGTGCCAGCAGCCAGTTGCTTTGGGACACTGAAGCTTTCTTT. Drawing the rest from reference TRBV3-1 and TRBJ1-1, the complete variable domain is DTAVSQTPKYLVTQMGNDKSIKCEQNLGHDTMYWYKQDSKKFLKIMFSYNNKELIINETVPNRFSPKSPDKAHLNLHINSLELGDSAVYFCASSQLLWDTEAFFGQGTRLTVV.